Reported below is one T cell receptor (beta chain). The data originate from a study of technical replicates of blood from a few donors. V lost 5 bases and J lost 0, with 10 bases in between. There are 15 residues in the CDR3. CDR1 is LNHDA, CDR2 SQIVND, per germline (reference sequence). Data came from immunoSEQ multiplex PCR; TCRdb stores just in-frame clones and leaves some out. Of more than 90,000 clones listed, 95% were seen once; the top ten hold around 0.3%. V usage is TRBV19 and J usage is TRBJ1-4; D not certain. The receptor was isolated from a human donor in good health. Sequencing input: T cells isolated from PBMCs. CDR3 residues: CASSSRGATNEKLFF. The CDR3 region has the DNA TGTGCCAGTAGTTCCCGGGGAGCAACTAATGAAAAACTGTTTTTT.